This TCR beta chain came from a study of blood T cell repertoires in COVID-19. On the study more broadly: The analysed material was cDNA or gDNA that came from T cells, B-cell-depleted T cells, or PBMCs.

Germline values: CDR1 SGHAT, CDR2 FQNNGV. J gave up 7 bases and V 3 bases, and 6 bases lay outside the gene matches. The length of the CDR3 is 15 residues. Methods used by the authors: Reference gene primer amplification gave estimated nucleated cell counts. TCRdb keeps only in-frame clones here, not all; method: immunoSEQ multiplex PCR. V, J and clone size were drawn from that table, and D and trimming were deduced from the DNA. The sample contains roughly 39,000 clones, approximately 86% of which appear only once. This receptor was obtained from a woman aged 80 or over with active COVID-19. Source material: peripheral blood. The rearrangement links TRBV11-2 to TRBJ2-2; 9 nucleotides align to TRBD1. The CDR3 spells CASSFLGQGNGELFF. In DNA form, the CDR3 reads TGTGCCAGCAGCTTCCTCGGACAGGGGAACGGGGAGCTGTTTTTT.